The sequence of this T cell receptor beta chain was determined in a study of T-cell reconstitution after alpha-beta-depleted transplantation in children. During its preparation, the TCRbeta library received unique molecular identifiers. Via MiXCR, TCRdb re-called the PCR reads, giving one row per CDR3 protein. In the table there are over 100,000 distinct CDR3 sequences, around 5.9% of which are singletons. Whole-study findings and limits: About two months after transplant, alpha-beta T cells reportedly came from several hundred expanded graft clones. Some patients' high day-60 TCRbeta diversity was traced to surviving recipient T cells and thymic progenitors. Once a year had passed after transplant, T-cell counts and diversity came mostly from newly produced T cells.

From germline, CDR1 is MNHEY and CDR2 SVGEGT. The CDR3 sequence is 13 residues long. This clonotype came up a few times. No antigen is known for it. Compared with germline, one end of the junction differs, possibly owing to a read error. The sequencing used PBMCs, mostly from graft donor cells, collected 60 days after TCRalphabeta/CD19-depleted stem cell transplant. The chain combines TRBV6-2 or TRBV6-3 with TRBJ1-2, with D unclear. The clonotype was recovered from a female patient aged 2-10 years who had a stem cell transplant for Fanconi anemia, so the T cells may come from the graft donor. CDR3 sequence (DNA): TGTGCCAGCAGCTACTCCGGTGCCGATGGCTACACCTTC. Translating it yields CASSYSGADGYTF.